The rows below give T cell receptor beta chains drawn from one sample of a study of blood T cell repertoires in COVID-19. Profiled with immunoSEQ multiplex PCR; TCRdb holds only in-frame clones, not every one. The sample records some 73,000 clones, 75% to 95% being singletons. The sequencing input was peripheral blood. The receptors come from a human donor in a cohort sampled during active COVID-19. The CDR3 runs from the conserved cysteine through the conserved F or W. The D gene is left open where the match is weak. For some rows the clone size is stated as once, few or many, or as a class when expanded; others skip it.

v_gene	abundance	len	d_gene	j_gene	CDR3aa	CDR3nt
TRBV7-8	-	12	-	TRBJ1-2	CASSPQGLGYTF	TGTGCCAGCAGCCCACAGGGTCTTGGCTACACCTTC
TRBV2	once	15	TRBD2	TRBJ2-3	CASTLEAGGRNTQYF	TGTGCCAGCACTCTCGAAGCGGGGGGGCGGAATACGCAGTATTTT
TRBV5-1	-	14	-	TRBJ2-5	CASSRAGGQETQYF	TGCGCCAGCAGCAGGGCAGGGGGGCAAGAGACCCAGTACTTC
TRBV11-3	-	18	-	TRBJ2-1	CASSLFPPTSTGGNEQFF	TGTGCCAGCAGCTTATTCCCGCCTACTAGTACCGGTGGCAATGAGCAGTTCTTC
TRBV6-4	once	16	TRBD2	TRBJ2-3	CASRTDSGGGTDTQYF	TGTGCCAGCAGGACCGATAGCGGGGGGGGCACAGATACGCAGTATTTT
TRBV5-1	-	13	TRBD2	TRBJ2-1	CASKLAVNNEQFF	TGCGCCAGTAAACTAGCGGTAAACAATGAGCAGTTCTTC
TRBV11-3	-	14	TRBD1	TRBJ2-7	CASSFGTGGAEQYF	TGTGCCAGCAGCTTTGGGACAGGGGGCGCCGAGCAGTACTTC
TRBV28	-	16	-	TRBJ1-3	CASPTAQGSAGNTIYF	TGTGCCAGCCCTACCGCCCAGGGAAGCGCTGGAAACACCATATATTTT
TRBV7-2	-	14	TRBD2	TRBJ2-5	CASSLRTSKETQYF	TGTGCCAGCAGCTTGAGGACTAGCAAAGAGACCCAGTACTTC
TRBV6-2/TRBV6-3	once	16	TRBD1	TRBJ1-4	CASSYSSTGGGEKLFF	TGTGCCAGCAGTTACTCGTCGACAGGGGGAGGTGAAAAACTGTTTTTT
TRBV6-2/TRBV6-3	-	15	-	TRBJ1-4	CASSAAGTPFEKLFF	TGTGCCAGCAGTGCGGCCGGGACTCCATTTGAAAAACTGTTTTTT
TRBV6-5	once	14	TRBD1	TRBJ1-1	CASSLGQGRTEAFF	TGTGCCAGCAGTTTGGGACAGGGGAGGACTGAAGCTTTCTTT
TRBV6-6	-	13	-	TRBJ1-2	CASRPRVDDGYTF	TGTGCCAGCAGACCCAGGGTTGACGATGGCTACACCTTC
TRBV5-1	-	15	TRBD2	TRBJ2-3	CASSLGAGEGDTQYF	TGCGCCAGCAGCTTGGGTGCGGGGGAGGGAGATACGCAGTATTTT
TRBV9	-	13	-	TRBJ2-7	CASSAQYGGEQYF	TGTGCCAGCAGCGCACAATACGGCGGCGAGCAGTACTTC
TRBV3-1/TRBV3-2	-	16	-	TRBJ2-2	CASSPPRTSNTGELFF	TGTGCCAGCAGCCCCCCCCGTACTTCCAACACCGGGGAGCTGTTTTTT
TRBV19	-	14	TRBD1	TRBJ1-3	CASQQGYSGNTIYF	TGTGCCAGTCAACAGGGGTACTCTGGAAACACCATATATTTT
TRBV6-2/TRBV6-3	-	15	TRBD1	TRBJ2-5	CASSRGTGVRETQYF	TGTGCCAGCAGCCGCGGGACAGGGGTTCGGGAGACCCAGTACTTC
TRBV4-1	-	13	-	TRBJ1-2	CASSQGASDGYTF	TGCGCCAGCAGCCAGGGGGCCTCGGATGGCTACACCTTC
TRBV11-2	-	17	TRBD2	TRBJ2-1	CASSSGLAGGPYNEQFF	TGTGCCAGCAGCTCAGGACTAGCGGGGGGGCCCTACAATGAGCAGTTCTTC
TRBV19	-	13	-	TRBJ2-5	CASRRTAQETQYF	TGTGCCAGTCGGCGGACTGCGCAAGAGACCCAGTACTTC
TRBV9	-	15	TRBD2	TRBJ2-3	CASSPGLAYTDTQYF	TGTGCCAGCAGCCCCGGACTAGCGTACACAGATACGCAGTATTTT
TRBV9	-	15	TRBD1	TRBJ1-1	CASSTGDRLNTEAFF	TGTGCCAGCAGCACCGGGGACAGGTTGAACACTGAAGCTTTCTTT
TRBV5-1	-	13	-	TRBJ2-7	CASSYLGSYEQYF	TGCGCCAGCAGCTACCTGGGCAGCTACGAGCAGTACTTC
TRBV11-3	once	13	-	TRBJ2-2	CASSPPVTGELFF	TGTGCCAGCAGCCCACCGGTCACCGGGGAGCTGTTTTTT
TRBV18	-	15	-	TRBJ1-1	CASSPPNTVNTEAFF	TGTGCCAGCTCACCCCCGAATACAGTGAACACTGAAGCTTTCTTT
TRBV11-3	-	18	TRBD1	TRBJ1-2	CASSYVKGQGAKCYGYTF	TGTGCCAGCAGCTACGTTAAGGGACAGGGGGCGAAATGCTATGGCTACACCTTC
TRBV5-8	-	17	-	TRBJ1-2	CASSKGGSTAFGYGYTF	TGTGCCAGCAGCAAAGGGGGTAGCACTGCATTCGGGTATGGCTACACCTTC
TRBV27	-	18	-	TRBJ1-6	CASSLNPRGGTRNSPLHF	TGTGCCAGCAGTTTAAACCCCCGCGGGGGCACCCGTAATTCACCCCTCCACTTT
TRBV9	-	14	-	TRBJ1-1	CASSPRTENTEAFF	TGTGCCAGCAGCCCCAGGACAGAGAACACTGAAGCTTTCTTT
TRBV5-8	-	15	-	TRBJ2-1	CASSPRAGPWNEQFF	TGTGCCAGCAGCCCTCGGGCGGGGCCCTGGAATGAGCAGTTCTTC
TRBV4-2	-	17	-	TRBJ2-1	CASSQDPRAGSYNEQFF	TGTGCCAGCAGCCAAGATCCCAGGGCCGGCTCCTACAATGAGCAGTTCTTC
TRBV7-6	-	14	TRBD1	TRBJ2-7	CASSLGQGAYEQYF	TGTGCCAGCAGCTTAGGCCAGGGGGCCTACGAGCAGTACTTC
TRBV5-6	-	15	TRBD2	TRBJ2-5	CASSLGGLAWETQYF	TGTGCCAGCAGCTTGGGGGGACTAGCGTGGGAGACCCAGTACTTC
TRBV9	-	13	-	TRBJ2-5	CASSPGDQETQYF	TGTGCCAGCAGCCCCGGGGACCAAGAGACCCAGTACTTC
TRBV19	once	14	-	TRBJ1-2	CASSISGAAGGYTF	TGTGCCAGTAGTATATCTGGGGCAGCGGGTGGCTACACCTTC
TRBV18	few	16	TRBD1	TRBJ1-2	CASSPPSAGQLYGYTF	TGTGCCAGCTCACCACCGTCTGCGGGACAGTTATATGGCTACACCTTC